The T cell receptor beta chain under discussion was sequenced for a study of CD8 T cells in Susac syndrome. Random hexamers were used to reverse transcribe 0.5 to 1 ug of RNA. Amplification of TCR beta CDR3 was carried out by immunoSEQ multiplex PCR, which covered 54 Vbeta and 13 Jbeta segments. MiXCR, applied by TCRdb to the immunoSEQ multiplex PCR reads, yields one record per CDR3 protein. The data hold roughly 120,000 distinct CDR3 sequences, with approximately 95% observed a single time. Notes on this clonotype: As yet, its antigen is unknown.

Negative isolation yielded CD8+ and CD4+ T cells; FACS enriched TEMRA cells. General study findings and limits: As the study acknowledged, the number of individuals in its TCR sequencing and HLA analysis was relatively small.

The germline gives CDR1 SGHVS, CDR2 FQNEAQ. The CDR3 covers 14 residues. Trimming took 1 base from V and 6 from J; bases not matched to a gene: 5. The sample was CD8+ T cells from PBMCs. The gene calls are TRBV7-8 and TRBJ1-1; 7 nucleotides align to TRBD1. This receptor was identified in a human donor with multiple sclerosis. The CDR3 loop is CASSLGAGGSEAFF. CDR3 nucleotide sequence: TGTGCCAGCAGCTTAGGGGCAGGGGGATCTGAAGCTTTCTTT.